Included here is one T cell receptor beta chain sequence, with context. The data are from a study of blood T cell repertoires in COVID-19. Study-wide context: PBMCs, B-cell-depleted T cells, or T cells were the source of the cDNA or gDNA that made up the material.

Sequenced by immunoSEQ multiplex PCR; TCRdb stores in-frame clones only, minus some. The table records hundreds of thousands of clones, 83% of them present only once. The CDR3 has 13 residues. V was trimmed by 6 bases and J by 5 bases, leaving 11 bases between them. Sequenced: peripheral blood. This rearrangement joins TRBV12-3 or TRBV12-4 to TRBJ2-1; the D gene is possibly TRBD2 (5 bases). This TCR came from a woman aged 50 to 65 who had recovered from COVID-19. In DNA, the CDR3 is TGTGCCAGCAGAAAGGACGGGAACAATGAGCAGTTCTTC. Protein product: CASRKDGNNEQFF.